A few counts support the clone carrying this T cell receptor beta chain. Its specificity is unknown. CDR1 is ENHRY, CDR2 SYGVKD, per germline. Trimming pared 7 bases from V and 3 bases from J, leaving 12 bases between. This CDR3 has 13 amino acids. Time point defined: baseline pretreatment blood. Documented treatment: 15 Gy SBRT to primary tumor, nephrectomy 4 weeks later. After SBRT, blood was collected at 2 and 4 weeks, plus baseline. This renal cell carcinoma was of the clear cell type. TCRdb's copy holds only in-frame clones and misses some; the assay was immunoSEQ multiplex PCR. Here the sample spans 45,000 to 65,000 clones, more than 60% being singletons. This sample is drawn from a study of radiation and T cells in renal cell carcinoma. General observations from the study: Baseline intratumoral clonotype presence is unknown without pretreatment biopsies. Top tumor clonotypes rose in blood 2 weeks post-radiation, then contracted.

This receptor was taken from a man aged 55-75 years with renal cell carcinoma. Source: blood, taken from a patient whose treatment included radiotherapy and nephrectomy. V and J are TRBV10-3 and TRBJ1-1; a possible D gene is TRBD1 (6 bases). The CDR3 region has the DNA TGTGCCATCAACGGGGGGCAGGACACTGAAGCTTTCTTT. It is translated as CAINGGQDTEAFF.